Listed below are T cell receptor beta chains from one sample, sequenced in a study of T cells in Graves' hyperthyroidism and ophthalmopathy. TCRdb ran MiXCR on the multiplex PCR reads and lists one entry per CDR3 protein. Of a few hundred thousand distinct CDR3 sequences listed, 46% are singletons. The sequencing sample was made of peripheral blood or thyroid tissue (not recorded which). These receptor sequences come from a woman aged 18-29 years with Graves' hyperthyroidism. Each CDR3 is given with its conserved first and last residue. Each record gives: clone size, V gene, D gene, J gene, CDR3 protein, CDR3 DNA. A D gene is named only where the DNA matches it firmly. The size of a clone is reported for some rows only, either as once, few or many, or as a class for expanded clones.

NA,TRBV10-1,NA,TRBJ2-7,CASSESIRVRGPYEQYF,TGCGCCAGCAGTGAGTCGATCAGGGTGAGAGGGCCCTACGAGCAGTACTTC
few,TRBV7-9,NA,TRBJ2-5,CASSLGELETQYF,TGTGCCAGCAGCTTGGGAGAATTGGAGACCCAGTACTTC
NA,TRBV6-4,NA,TRBJ1-2,CASSELTYGYTF,TGTGCCAGCAGTGAATTGACCTATGGCTACACCTTC
few,TRBV2,NA,TRBJ2-2,CASSGSFDTGELFF,TGTGCCAGCAGTGGGAGTTTCGACACCGGGGAGCTGTTTTTT
many,TRBV2,NA,TRBJ1-1,CASSVSREAFF,TGTGCCAGCAGTGTGTCCAGGGAGGCTTTCTTT
NA,TRBV7-9,NA,TRBJ1-5,CASSLEIEHF,TGTGCCAGCAGCTTAGAGATCGAGCATTTT
NA,TRBV19,NA,TRBJ1-3,CASSIRRATPGSPAYF,TGTGCCAGTAGTATAAGACGGGCAACCCCTGGATCTCCCGCATATTTT
NA,TRBV19,NA,TRBJ1-1,CASSPTGGLGTEAFF,TGTGCCAGTAGTCCAACGGGGGGACTCGGGACTGAAGCTTTCTTT
few,TRBV24-1,NA,TRBJ2-5,CATSETGTQYF,TGTGCCACCAGCGAGACAGGGACCCAGTACTTC
many,TRBV10-3,NA,TRBJ2-7,CAISDQQGTYEQYF,TGTGCCATCAGTGACCAACAGGGAACCTACGAGCAGTACTTC
NA,TRBV2,TRBD2,TRBJ2-1,CASSEASGSLYEQFF,TGTGCCAGCAGTGAGGCTAGCGGGAGTCTCTATGAGCAGTTCTTC
NA,TRBV5-5,TRBD2,TRBJ2-7,CASRGLAGAGMDEQYF,TGTGCCAGCAGGGGACTAGCGGGAGCGGGTATGGACGAGCAGTACTTC
many,TRBV7-9,TRBD1,TRBJ2-7,CASSSRDRANEQYF,TGTGCCAGCAGCTCCCGGGACAGGGCCAACGAGCAGTACTTC
NA,TRBV10-3,NA,TRBJ2-7,CASSKTAYEQYF,TGTGCCAGCAGTAAGACAGCCTACGAGCAGTACTTC
once,TRBV5-1,TRBD1,TRBJ1-1,CASSPGQGHVEAFF,TGCGCCAGCAGCCCAGGACAGGGCCATGTTGAAGCTTTCTTT
NA,TRBV20-1,NA,TRBJ2-7,CSARDHSSLGYEQYF,TGCAGTGCTAGAGACCATTCGTCGCTAGGCTACGAGCAGTACTTC
many,TRBV7-9,TRBD1,TRBJ2-5,CASSFRGTGETQYF,TGTGCCAGCAGCTTCAGGGGGACCGGGGAGACCCAGTACTTC
few,TRBV6-2/TRBV6-3,NA,TRBJ1-5,CASSYYASGQPQHF,TGTGCCAGCAGTTACTATGCTTCCGGACAGCCCCAGCATTTT
NA,TRBV10-3,TRBD1,TRBJ1-2,CASGLPETGYGYTF,TGTGCTAGTGGTTTGCCCGAGACAGGGTATGGCTACACCTTC
few,TRBV7-9,NA,TRBJ2-7,CATSRGREQYF,TGTGCCACCTCCAGGGGGAGGGAGCAGTACTTC
NA,TRBV9,TRBD1,TRBJ2-7,CASSTSGTALYEQYF,TGTGCCAGCAGCACTTCCGGGACAGCACTCTACGAGCAGTACTTC
few,TRBV2,TRBD1,TRBJ1-6,CASRDRAGSPLHF,TGTGCCAGCAGAGACAGGGCCGGCTCACCCCTCCACTTT
few,TRBV20-1,NA,TRBJ2-2,CSATPGELFF,TGCAGTGCTACCCCCGGGGAGCTGTTTTTT
once,TRBV20-1,NA,TRBJ1-2,CSARDIADIAGYGYTF,TGCAGTGCTAGAGATATTGCCGACATTGCAGGCTATGGCTACACCTTC
NA,TRBV7-9,NA,TRBJ1-1,CASSSQGRPEAFF,TGTGCCAGCAGCTCACAGGGAAGACCTGAAGCTTTCTTT
NA,TRBV19,NA,TRBJ1-1,CASSSRTLRDTEAFF,TGTGCCAGTAGTAGTCGGACCCTTCGGGACACTGAAGCTTTCTTT
many,TRBV20-1,NA,TRBJ1-1,CSAQRTEAFF,TGCAGTGCGCAGAGGACTGAAGCTTTCTTT
NA,TRBV6-5,NA,TRBJ2-5,CASSPLAWETQYF,TGTGCCAGCAGTCCCCTAGCGTGGGAGACCCAGTACTTC
NA,TRBV9,NA,TRBJ1-2,CASSVGGRGEYGYTF,TGTGCCAGCAGCGTAGGTGGAAGGGGGGAATATGGCTACACCTTC
few,TRBV5-1,NA,TRBJ1-1,CASSSATSNTEAFF,TGCGCCAGCAGCTCCGCGACCTCGAACACTGAAGCTTTCTTT
many,TRBV15,TRBD1,TRBJ1-2,CATSRGRTGRDYGYTF,TGTGCCACCAGCAGAGGCCGGACAGGGCGGGACTATGGCTACACCTTC
once,TRBV7-9,TRBD1,TRBJ1-6,CASSLPGTGKDSPLHF,TGTGCCAGCAGCTTACCCGGGACAGGGAAAGATTCACCCCTCCACTTT
NA,TRBV7-9,NA,TRBJ2-2,CASSFTSGRRNTGELFF,TGTGCCAGCAGCTTCACCTCGGGCAGGAGGAACACCGGGGAGCTGTTTTTT
many,TRBV7-8,NA,TRBJ2-7,CASSRREAYEQYF,TGTGCCAGCAGCCGAAGGGAGGCCTACGAGCAGTACTTC
NA,TRBV2,NA,TRBJ1-5,CASSSNLGYSNQPQHF,TGTGCCAGCAGTTCTAACTTGGGCTATAGCAATCAGCCCCAGCATTTT
NA,TRBV7-3,NA,TRBJ1-1,CASSSGVNEASF,TGTGCCAGCAGCTCCGGGGTGAATGAAGCTTCCTTT
NA,TRBV2,NA,TRBJ1-5,CASGKIEQPQHF,TGTGCCAGCGGGAAGATAGAACAGCCCCAGCATTTT
many,TRBV2,NA,TRBJ2-7,CASSDGVNEQYF,TGTGCCAGCAGTGATGGTGTGAACGAGCAGTACTTC
few,TRBV5-1,NA,TRBJ2-7,CASSLGFSYEQYF,TGCGCCAGCAGTTTGGGTTTTTCCTACGAGCAGTACTTC
few,TRBV7-8,TRBD1,TRBJ2-5,CASSYPGGVETQYF,TGTGCCAGCAGCTATCCAGGGGGCGTCGAGACCCAGTACTTC
NA,TRBV6-5,NA,TRBJ1-6,CASSRGVRSPLHF,TGTGCCAGCAGTCGGGGGGTCCGGTCACCCCTCCACTTT
many,TRBV24-1,NA,TRBJ1-2,CATSDRTDYGYTF,TGTGCCACCAGTGACCGGACGGATTATGGCTACACCTTC
NA,TRBV9,NA,TRBJ2-2,CASSVVPDTGELFF,TGTGCCAGCAGCGTAGTCCCGGACACCGGGGAGCTGTTTTTT
NA,TRBV9,TRBD2,TRBJ2-7,CASSPPSGSSYEQYF,TGTGCCAGCAGCCCACCTAGCGGGAGTTCCTACGAGCAGTACTTC
once,TRBV25-1,NA,TRBJ2-5,CASSEYGTGAETQYF,TGTGCCAGCAGTGAATACGGTACGGGGGCCGAGACCCAGTACTTC
few,TRBV10-3,NA,TRBJ1-2,CASGHRRMGGYTF,TGTGCCAGCGGACACCGCCGGATGGGGGGCTACACCTTC
few,TRBV7-9,NA,TRBJ1-2,CASTLSLLGYGYTF,TGTGCCAGCACCTTGAGCCTGTTGGGCTATGGCTACACCTTC
many,TRBV10-3,NA,TRBJ1-4,CAIAADINEKLFF,TGTGCCATAGCGGCAGACATTAATGAAAAACTGTTTTTT
NA,TRBV6-5,TRBD1,TRBJ1-5,CASSYSQGEQPQHF,TGTGCCAGCAGTTACTCGCAGGGGGAACAGCCCCAGCATTTT
few,TRBV7-9,NA,TRBJ2-5,CASGLGYQETQYF,TGTGCCAGCGGCTTAGGATACCAAGAGACCCAGTACTTC
NA,TRBV2,NA,TRBJ1-4,CASSGAGSNEKLFF,TGTGCCAGCAGTGGTGCCGGGTCTAATGAAAAACTGTTTTTT
many,TRBV10-2,NA,TRBJ1-1,CASADFEVTEAFF,TGCGCCAGCGCTGATTTTGAGGTCACTGAAGCTTTCTTT
once,TRBV20-1,NA,TRBJ1-1,CSARPGGANTEAFF,TGCAGTGCTAGGCCCGGAGGGGCCAACACTGAAGCTTTCTTT
many,TRBV10-3,TRBD2,TRBJ2-7,CAISEGLAGASSYEQYF,TGTGCCATCAGTGAGGGACTAGCGGGAGCTAGCTCCTACGAGCAGTACTTC